This T cell receptor (beta chain) was profiled in a study of beta chain features in type 1 diabetes. Notes on the study in general: Patients with type 1 diabetes carried fewer insertions and had more deletions at their VDJ junctions. Among all four CD4+ subsets, Type 1 diabetes patients had TCRB CDR3s that were moderately but significantly shorter. Researchers reported that naive, central memory and Treg TCRB repertoires appeared more similar in patients than in healthy donors. For patients and controls alike, PCR might favor shorter templates to the same degree.

This clone appeared a few times. Its antigen remains unknown. This CDR3 has 13 residues. Germline CDR1 reads SEHNR; CDR2 reads FQNEAQ (reference sequence). With 4 bases clipped from V and 8 bases from J, the junction kept 6 bases outside the gene matches. cDNA synthesis used the whole RNA isolate, giving expressed TCRB sequences. The assay was immunoSEQ multiplex PCR, and TCRdb's table has in-frame clones only and misses some. The sample comprises 400,000 or so clones, around 9.6% of which are singletons, and about 0.6% rests with the top ten. The clonotype was recovered from a man aged 30 to 45 with type 1 diabetes. The gene calls are TRBV7-9 and TRBJ1-1, with 8 bases lining up with TRBD1. Sequences were obtained from central memory CD4+ T cells from blood. The chain's CDR3 is CASSSGTGLEAFF. The CDR3 DNA reads as TGTGCCAGCAGCTCCGGGACAGGACTAGAAGCTTTCTTT. Using reference TRBV7-9 and TRBJ1-1 for the parts outside the CDR3, the full variable domain is DTGVSQNPRHKITKRGQNVTFRCDPISEHNRLYWYRQTLGQGPEFLTYFQNEAQLEKSRLLSDRFSAERPKGSFSTLEIQRTEQGDSAMYLCASSSGTGLEAFFGQGTRLTVV.